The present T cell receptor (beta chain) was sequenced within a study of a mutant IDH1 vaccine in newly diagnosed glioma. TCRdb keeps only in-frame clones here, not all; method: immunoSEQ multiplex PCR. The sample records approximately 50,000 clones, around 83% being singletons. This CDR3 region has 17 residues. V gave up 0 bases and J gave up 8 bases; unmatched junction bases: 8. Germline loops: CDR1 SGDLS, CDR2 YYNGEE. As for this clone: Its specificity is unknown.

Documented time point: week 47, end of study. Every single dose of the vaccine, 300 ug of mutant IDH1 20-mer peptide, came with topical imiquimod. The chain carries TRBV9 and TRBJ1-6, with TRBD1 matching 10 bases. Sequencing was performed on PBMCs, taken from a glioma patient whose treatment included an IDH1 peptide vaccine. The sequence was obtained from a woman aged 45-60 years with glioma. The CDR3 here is CASSVEGQGGEYSPLHF. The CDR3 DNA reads TGTGCCAGCAGCGTAGAAGGACAGGGGGGAGAGTATTCACCCCTCCACTTT.